This is a list of T cell receptor beta chains from one sample in a study of T cell responses to AZD1222 COVID-19 vaccine. The method was immunoSEQ multiplex PCR; TCRdb's version includes in-frame clones alone and lacks a portion of them. Here the sample spans 77,000 or so clones, 80% to 90% being singletons. Specimen: peripheral blood, collected on day 0 of AZD1222 vaccination. The receptors come from an adult in good health. CDR3s leave out the opening cysteine and the closing phenylalanine or tryptophan.

j_call v_call cdr3_aa
TRBJ2-1 TRBV6-4 ASSSLRGASYNEQF
TRBJ1-2 TRBV6-6 ASSYTVGPKSGYT
TRBJ2-1 TRBV30 AWSVGTRSYNEQF
TRBJ2-5 TRBV12-3/TRBV12-4 ASSLTPGTQY
TRBJ1-1 TRBV19 ASSNRVDTEAF
TRBJ2-3 TRBV10-2 ASSVRESTDTQY
TRBJ1-2 TRBV28 ASKPDRGLGYYGYT
TRBJ1-5 TRBV19 ASSMVTVSNQPQH
TRBJ1-6 TRBV27 ASSFYSGEGPYNSPLH
TRBJ2-1 TRBV28 ASSSGLAGVRNYNEQF
TRBJ1-2 TRBV5-1 ASGPGQGDYGYT
TRBJ2-5 TRBV9 ASSVVGIGSETQY
TRBJ1-6 TRBV27 ASSLYRDSPLH
TRBJ1-1 TRBV28 ASRLRTVNTEAF
TRBJ1-5 TRBV6-1 ASSEARWGSQPQH
TRBJ1-1 TRBV18 ASSNRANTEAF
TRBJ2-4 TRBV6-5 ASSYRQENIQY
TRBJ2-3 TRBV4-2 ASSQAWVPQGTDTQY
TRBJ2-3 TRBV15 ATSRNSGRATDTQY
TRBJ2-2 TRBV5-1 ASSPRTANTGELF
TRBJ2-7 TRBV18 ASSLTGLGFYEQY
TRBJ2-7 TRBV27 ASSFLPPVMGGSSYEQY
TRBJ1-5 TRBV28 ASCEGRSNQPQH
TRBJ1-1 TRBV11-2 ASSLGRSFEAF
TRBJ2-2 TRBV2 ASRWSATDTGELF
TRBJ1-3 TRBV9 ASSVGGSSSGNTIY
TRBJ1-6 TRBV27 ASSSGTVYNSPLH
TRBJ2-3 TRBV30 AWSVQSAITDTQY
TRBJ2-3 TRBV19 ASSLSGRSDTQY
TRBJ2-3 TRBV27 ASEGTDTQY